A single sample gave rise to the 5 T cell receptor beta chains below, sequenced in a study of T-cell memory formation after mild COVID-19 (dated by TCRdb to about 2021). The method behind the library was 5' RACE. Instrument used: Illumina NovaSeq 6000. TCRdb redid the processing of the public reads, applying fastp at Q25 and MiXCR, and retained in-frame beta chains. Here each entry gathers all rows of one CDR3 protein and keeps the most common genes and DNA. Recorded for this sample are roughly 86,000 distinct CDR3 sequences; about 16% of them occurred a single time. 39% of the sample is in the top ten clones. Sequencing was done on a sample of PBMCs or a T cell subset sorted from them (not recorded which). All receptors come from a man aged 18 to 30 who had mild COVID-19 (a few samples of this study predate the infection). The sample titles of this study are shuffled in the database, so cell type and time point are left out; the donor was told from shared clones.

The chain employs TRBV9 and TRBJ2-7, with D uncertain. The germline V and J ends were trimmed by 0 bases and 3 bases, with 13 bases remaining between them. CDR1 is SGDLS, CDR2 YYNGEE, per germline. This CDR3 contains 15 residues. CDR3 sequence (DNA): TGTGCCAGCAGCGTAGGTTCCGGGCAGGACTACGAGCAGTACTTC. It translates to CASSVGSGQDYEQYF.

In nucleotides, the CDR3 is TGTGCCAGCAGTTTACACGAGTCTCCCTACGAGCAGTACTTC. This sequence encodes CASSLHESPYEQYF. This sequence joins TRBV27 and TRBJ2-7; D call uncertain. The CDR3 contains 14 residues. Trimming shortened V by 2 bases and J by 2 bases, and 10 bases separated the two germline ends. Germline values: CDR1 MNHEY, CDR2 SMNVEV (reference sequence).

The chain joins TRBV7-9 to TRBJ2-7; 11 bases agree with TRBD2. The CDR3 is 17 residues long. V shed 5 bases and J 4 bases; nucleotides not matched to a gene: 13. Germline loops: CDR1 SEHNR, CDR2 FQNEAQ (reference sequence). CDR3 region: CASSPPGLAVGRYEQYF. Here the CDR3 DNA reads TGTGCCAGCAGCCCCCCGGGACTAGCGGTCGGACGGTACGAGCAGTACTTC.

There are a few counts of this clonotype. The chain joins TRBV6-1 to TRBJ1-3; TRBD1 is a possible D gene (5 bases). The ends were cut back, 1 base at V and 5 bases at J, with 21 bases in the middle. The CDR3 runs to 18 residues. CDR1 and CDR2 from the germline V gene are MNHNS and SASEGT. The CDR3 DNA follows: TGTGCCAGCAGTGAAGTCGCTCTCTACCAGGGTACCCGAAACACCATATATTTT. It is translated as CASSEVALYQGTRNTIYF.

This chain joins TRBV11-2 and TRBJ2-3, with no clear D. Germline lookup yields CDR1 SGHAT and CDR2 FQNNGV. The germline V and J ends were trimmed by 5 bases and 6 bases, with 9 bases remaining between them. This CDR3 contains 12 residues. The CDR3, as DNA: TGTGCCAGCAGCCCCACAGCCGATACGCAGTATTTT. It translates to CASSPTADTQYF. The full variable domain, in which reference TRBV11-2 and TRBJ2-3 provide the parts outside the CDR3, is EAGVAQSPRYKIIEKRQSVAFWCNPISGHATLYWYQQILGQGPKLLIQFQNNGVVDDSQLPKDRFSAERLKGVDSTLKIQPAKLEDSAVYLCASSPTADTQYFGPGTRLTVL.